This TCR beta chain was recovered during a study of T-cell reconstitution after alpha-beta-depleted transplantation in children. This clonotype was seen ten or more times. Preparation of the TCRbeta library was carried out with unique molecular identifiers. TCRdb processed the PCR reads anew with MiXCR; each CDR3 protein has one entry. The sample records some 490,000 distinct CDR3 sequences, around 13% being singletons. V was pared by 4 bases and J by 0 bases, with 7 bases between. The CDR3 has 15 residues. Looked up from germline, CDR1 is LGHNA and CDR2 is YSLEER. The gene calls are TRBV4-3 and TRBJ2-6; D unresolved. The sample was PBMCs from the stem cell graft donor, taken from the stem cell graft. This receptor was obtained from a human donor who donated a stem cell graft to a child with combined immunodeficiency. The CDR3: CASSPLDSGANVLTF. CDR3 DNA sequence: TGCGCCAGCAGCCCATTGGACTCTGGGGCCAACGTCCTGACTTTC.